Presented here are 8 T cell receptor beta chains from one specimen sequenced in a study of T cells in Graves' hyperthyroidism and ophthalmopathy. What was amplified from RNA transcripts were TCR beta CDR3 regions. The TCR CDR3 first-round RT-PCR relied on the HTBI primer set. MiXCR, run by TCRdb on the multiplex PCR reads, gives a single entry per CDR3 protein. Of a few hundred thousand distinct CDR3 sequences listed, 15% to 20% are singletons. What was sequenced was blood. These receptors all come from a woman aged 55-70 years with Graves' ophthalmopathy.

The rearrangement links TRBV6-2 or TRBV6-3 to TRBJ2-3; the D is unclear. CDR3 length: 14 residues. The germline gives CDR1 MNHEY, CDR2 SVGEGT. The V end lost 2 bases, the J end lost 7 bases, and 13 bases lay between the germline ends. CDR3 sequence: CASSYVGSVNTQYF. DNA of the CDR3: TGTGCCAGCAGTTACGTGGGCTCGGTAAATACGCAGTATTTT.

This clonotype appeared many times. V is TRBV7-9 and J is TRBJ2-5; 12 nucleotides agree with TRBD2. Germline-derived CDR1 and CDR2 are SEHNR and FQNEAQ (reference sequence). V shed 5 bases, J shed 2 bases, and the junction held 6 bases outside the gene matches. The CDR3 is 16 amino acids. DNA of the CDR3: TGTGCCAGCAGCCAAAGGACTAGCGGGACACAAGAGACCCAGTACTTC. Its protein product is CASSQRTSGTQETQYF.

This clonotype was seen many times. This sequence joins TRBV20-1 and TRBJ2-1; TRBD2 matches 10 bases. Trimming at V came to 6 bases and at J to 9 bases, leaving 11 bases not matched to a gene. Germline V CDR1 and CDR2: DFQATT, SNEGSKA (reference sequence). The length of the CDR3 is 14 residues. DNA for the CDR3: TGCAGTGCGGTCCCAAGCGGGGGGGTTAGTGAGCAGTTCTTC. Translating gives CSAVPSGGVSEQFF.

As regards this clonotype: This may arise from a read error, as a much more abundant clone is one base away. This is likely a read error, given that the CDR3 carries no conserved phenylalanine or tryptophan at its end. The chain couples TRBV6-1 to TRBJ1-6; D uncertain. The CDR3 is 13 amino acids. V lost 0 bases to trimming and J lost 5 bases, with 2 bases between them. CDR1 is MNHNS and CDR2 is SASEGT in the germline V gene. CDR3 amino acids: CASSEADNSPLHS. The DNA of the CDR3 is TGTGCCAGCAGTGAAGCGGATAATTCACCCCTCCACTCT.

The chain employs TRBV25-1 and TRBJ2-7; no clear D gene. Germline V gene data show CDR1 as MGHDK and CDR2 as SYGVNS. The CDR3 extends over 14 amino acids. V lost 1 base and J 4 bases, leaving 11 bases between the germline ends. CDR3 protein: CASSEFSPPYEQYF. CDR3 DNA: TGTGCCAGCAGTGAATTCTCCCCTCCATACGAGCAGTACTTC.

This clonotype was seen many times. J is TRBJ2-3 and V is TRBV5-8; D gene unclear. V lost 0 bases and J 0 bases, leaving 8 bases between the germline ends. CDR1 and CDR2 from the germline V gene are SGHTS and YDEGEE. This CDR3 has 15 residues. CDR3 sequence (DNA): TGTGCCAGCAGCTTGGGACTTTATAGCACAGATACGCAGTATTTT. This gives the protein CASSLGLYSTDTQYF.

This clonotype appeared a few times. A much larger clone lies a single base off, so this may be a read error. This sequence joins TRBV6-1 and TRBJ2-7; D might be TRBD1 (6 bases). The CDR3 loop spans 12 amino acids. Per germline, CDR1 MNHNS and CDR2 SASEGT. Trimming shortened V by 6 bases and J by 4 bases, and 10 bases separated the two germline ends. The CDR3 region has the DNA TGTGCCAGCAGCCACGGACAGTACGAGCAGTACTTC. The encoded protein is CASSHGQYEQYF.

This clonotype was recorded a few times. This sequence joins TRBV4-3 and TRBJ1-4; TRBD1 is a possible D gene (6 bases). Between the trimmed V and J ends, which lost 3 bases and 8 bases, there was a span of 22 bases. Germline-derived CDR1 and CDR2 are LGHNA and YSLEER. This CDR3 has 17 residues. The CDR3 sequence: CASSQHPKGEAMEKLFF. The CDR3 nucleotides read TGCGCCAGCAGCCAGCACCCAAAGGGGGAGGCTATGGAAAAACTGTTTTTT.